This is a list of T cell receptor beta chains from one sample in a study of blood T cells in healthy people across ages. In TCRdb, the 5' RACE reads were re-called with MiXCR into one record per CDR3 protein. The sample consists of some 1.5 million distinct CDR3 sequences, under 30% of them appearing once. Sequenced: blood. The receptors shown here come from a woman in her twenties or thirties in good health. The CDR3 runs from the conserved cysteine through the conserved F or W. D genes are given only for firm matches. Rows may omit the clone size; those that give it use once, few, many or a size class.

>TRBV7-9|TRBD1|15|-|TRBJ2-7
CARSLGQQGGHEQYF
TGTGCCAGAAGCTTAGGGCAACAGGGGGGCCACGAGCAGTACTTC
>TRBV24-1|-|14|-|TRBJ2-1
CATSGGTTYNEQFF
TGTGCCACCAGTGGGGGGACCACCTACAATGAGCAGTTCTTC
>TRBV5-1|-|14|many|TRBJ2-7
CASRFTTGSYEQYF
TGCGCCAGCAGGTTTACTACAGGCTCCTACGAGCAGTACTTC
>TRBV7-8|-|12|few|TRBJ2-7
CASSLAGVEQYF
TGTGCCAGCAGCTTAGCGGGAGTCGAGCAGTACTTC
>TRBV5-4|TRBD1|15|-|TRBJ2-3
CASSAGTGGLDTQYF
TGTGCCAGCAGCGCCGGGACAGGGGGGTTAGATACGCAGTATTTT
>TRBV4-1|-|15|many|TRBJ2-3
CASSQLQGSADTQYF
TGCGCCAGCAGCCAATTACAGGGATCCGCAGATACGCAGTATTTT
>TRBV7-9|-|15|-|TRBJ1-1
CASSYSGTPGGEAFF
TGTGCCAGCAGCTACTCCGGGACTCCAGGAGGTGAAGCTTTCTTT
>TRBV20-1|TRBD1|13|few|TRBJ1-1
CSARDRVLTEAFF
TGCAGTGCTAGGGACAGGGTCCTCACTGAAGCTTTCTTT
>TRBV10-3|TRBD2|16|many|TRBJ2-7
CAISESGGESGYEQYF
TGTGCCATCAGTGAGTCGGGGGGGGAGAGTGGCTACGAGCAGTACTTC
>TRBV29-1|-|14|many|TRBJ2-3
CSVFPLSSTDTQYF
TGCAGCGTTTTCCCCCTATCTAGCACAGATACGCAGTATTTT
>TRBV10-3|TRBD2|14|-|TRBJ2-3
CAISEGGGADTQYF
TGTGCCATCAGTGAAGGCGGGGGGGCAGATACGCAGTATTTT
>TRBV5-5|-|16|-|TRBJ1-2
CASSLGPGRRNYGYTF
TGTGCCAGCAGCTTGGGCCCCGGGCGCAGGAACTATGGCTACACCTTC
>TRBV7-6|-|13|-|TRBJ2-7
CASSHFERAEQYF
TGTGCCAGCAGCCACTTCGAGAGGGCCGAGCAGTACTTC
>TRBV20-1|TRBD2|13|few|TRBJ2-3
CSARQRGTDTQYF
TGCAGTGCTAGGCAGCGGGGTACAGATACGCAGTATTTT
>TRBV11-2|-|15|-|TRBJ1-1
CASSLRTWGDTEAFF
TGTGCCAGCAGCCTTAGGACGTGGGGGGACACTGAAGCTTTCTTT
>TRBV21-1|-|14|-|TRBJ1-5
CASSKLAGSQPQHF
TGTGCCAGCAGCAAACTCGCGGGCAGTCAGCCCCAGCATTTT
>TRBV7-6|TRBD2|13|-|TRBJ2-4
CASSFATGGIQYF
TGTGCCAGCAGTTTTGCGACGGGAGGAATTCAGTACTTC
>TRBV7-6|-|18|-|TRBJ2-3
CASSLYAGRRSSTDTQYF
TGTGCCAGCAGCTTATACGCGGGGCGACGATCTAGCACAGATACGCAGTATTTT
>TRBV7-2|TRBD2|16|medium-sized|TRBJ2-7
CASSSGLAGGRDEQYF
TGTGCCAGCAGCTCCGGACTAGCGGGAGGGAGGGACGAGCAGTACTTC
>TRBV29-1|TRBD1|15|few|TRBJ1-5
CSVVPTGGADQPQHF
TGCAGCGTTGTACCCACAGGGGGCGCGGATCAGCCCCAGCATTTT
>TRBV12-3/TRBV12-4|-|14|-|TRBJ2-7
CASSLRELGNEQYF
TGTGCCAGCAGTCTCAGGGAGCTCGGCAATGAGCAGTACTTC
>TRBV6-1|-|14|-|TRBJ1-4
CASSDNGVNEKLFF
TGTGCCAGCAGTGATAACGGGGTAAATGAAAAACTGTTTTTT
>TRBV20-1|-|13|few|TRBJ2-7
CSASKARTAEQYF
TGCAGTGCTAGTAAGGCCCGGACTGCCGAGCAGTACTTC
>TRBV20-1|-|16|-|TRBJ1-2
CSARDPRTGPNYGYTF
TGCAGTGCTAGAGATCCACGGACGGGACCAAACTATGGCTACACCTTC
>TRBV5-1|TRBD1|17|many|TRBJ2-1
CASSLAPPGQGGNEQFF
TGCGCCAGCAGCTTGGCCCCCCCCGGACAGGGCGGGAATGAGCAGTTCTTC
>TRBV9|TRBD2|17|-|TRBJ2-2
CASSAQRTSSLTRELFF
TGTGCCAGCAGCGCCCAACGGACTAGCTCCCTCACCAGGGAGCTGTTTTTT
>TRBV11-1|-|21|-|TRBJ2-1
CASSTERRDRGAAGGRNEQFF
TGTGCCAGCAGCACGGAACGTAGGGACAGGGGAGCAGCGGGAGGGCGCAATGAGCAGTTCTTC
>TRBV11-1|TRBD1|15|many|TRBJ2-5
CASSLLRDSQETQYF
TGTGCCAGCAGCCTTCTCCGGGACAGCCAAGAGACCCAGTACTTC
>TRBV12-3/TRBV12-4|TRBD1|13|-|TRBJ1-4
CASSPRDRSKLFF
TGTGCCAGCAGCCCCAGGGACAGATCGAAACTGTTTTTT
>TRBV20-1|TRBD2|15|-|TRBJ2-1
CSARNSGRARGERFF
TGCAGTGCTAGGAACAGCGGGAGGGCCAGGGGGGAGCGGTTCTTC
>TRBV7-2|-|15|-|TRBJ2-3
CASSLLLGAADTQYF
TGTGCCAGCAGCTTGTTATTGGGAGCAGCAGATACGCAGTATTTT
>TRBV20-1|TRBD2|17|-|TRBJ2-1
CSAPRRRTSGLQETQFF
TGCAGTGCTCCCCGTCGTAGGACTAGCGGACTCCAAGAGACCCAGTTCTTC